The present TCR beta chain was sequenced within a study of T cells after yellow fever vaccination. Study-level findings and limits: The CD4 and CD8 compartments had a small share of their clonotypes in common.

TCRdb reprocessed the 5' RACE reads with MiXCR, giving one entry per CDR3 protein. Among 200,000 to 250,000 distinct CDR3 sequences, about 3% were seen once, and the ten largest hold around 3%. The CDR3 extends over 15 amino acids. The V segment lost 4 bases and the J segment 3 bases; nucleotides outside the gene matches: 4. The germline gives CDR1 ENHRY, CDR2 SYGVKD. In its sample, this clonotype was seen a few times. Antigen unknown. This sample comprised CD4+ T cells sorted from PBMCs, obtained 10 days after the yellow fever booster vaccination. The sequence was collected from a man younger than 30 who received the YFV17D yellow fever vaccine. This chain connects TRBV10-3 to TRBJ1-5, with TRBD1 identical over 9 bases. CDR3 protein: CAISAGQGTNQPQHF. In nucleotides, the CDR3 is TGTGCCATCAGTGCGGGACAGGGTACCAATCAGCCCCAGCATTTT.